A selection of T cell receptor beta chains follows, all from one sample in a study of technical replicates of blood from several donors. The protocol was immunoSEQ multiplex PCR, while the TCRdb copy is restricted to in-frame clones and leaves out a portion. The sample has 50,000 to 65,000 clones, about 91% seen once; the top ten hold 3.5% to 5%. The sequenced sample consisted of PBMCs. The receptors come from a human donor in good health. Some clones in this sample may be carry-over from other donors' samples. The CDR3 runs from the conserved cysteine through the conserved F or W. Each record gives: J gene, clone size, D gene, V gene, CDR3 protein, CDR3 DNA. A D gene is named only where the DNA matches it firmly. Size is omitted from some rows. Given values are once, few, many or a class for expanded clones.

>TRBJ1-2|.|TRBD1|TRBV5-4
CASSGTARGYGYTF
TGTGCCAGCAGCGGGACAGCTAGAGGCTATGGCTACACCTTC
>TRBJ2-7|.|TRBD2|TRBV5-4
CASSLGGASGVGSYEQYF
TGTGCCAGCAGCTTGGGTGGGGCTAGCGGAGTGGGCTCCTACGAGCAGTACTTC
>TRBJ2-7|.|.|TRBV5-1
CASSLLTGIEALEQYF
TGCGCCAGCAGCCTCCTCACGGGGATTGAAGCACTCGAGCAGTACTTC
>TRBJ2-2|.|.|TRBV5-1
CASSRTAVPGELFF
TGCGCCAGCAGCCGGACAGCCGTACCCGGGGAGCTGTTTTTT
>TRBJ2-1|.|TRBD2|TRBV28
CASSLWTSGTSYNEQFF
TGTGCCAGCAGTTTGTGGACTAGCGGGACATCCTACAATGAGCAGTTCTTC
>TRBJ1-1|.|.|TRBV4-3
CASSQDFGGTEAFF
TGCGCCAGCAGCCAAGATTTCGGGGGCACTGAAGCTTTCTTT
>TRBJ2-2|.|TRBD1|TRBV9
CASSERTGENTGELFF
TGTGCCAGCAGCGAGCGTACAGGGGAGAACACCGGGGAGCTGTTTTTT
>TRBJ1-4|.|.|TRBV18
CASSPGPSSEKLFF
TGTGCCAGCTCACCTGGTCCGAGTAGTGAAAAACTGTTTTTT
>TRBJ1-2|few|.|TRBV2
CASTANYGYTF
TGTGCCAGCACAGCTAACTATGGCTACACCTTC
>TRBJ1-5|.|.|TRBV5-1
CASSLGDRNNQPQHF
TGCGCCAGCAGCTTGGGCGACAGAAACAATCAGCCCCAGCATTTT
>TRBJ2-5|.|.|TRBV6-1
CASSEAGGVSWTQYF
TGTGCCAGCAGTGAAGCGGGCGGGGTTTCTTGGACCCAGTACTTC
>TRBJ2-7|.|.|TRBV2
CASSVRRLGPLGYEQYF
TGTGCCAGCAGTGTCCGTCGTTTGGGCCCGCTGGGCTACGAGCAGTACTTC
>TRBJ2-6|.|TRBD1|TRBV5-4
CASSDPGQGTGANVLTF
TGTGCCAGCAGCGATCCGGGACAGGGGACCGGGGCCAACGTCCTGACTTTC
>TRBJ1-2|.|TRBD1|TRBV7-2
CASSPGQARGYTF
TGTGCCAGCAGCCCAGGACAGGCCCGGGGCTACACCTTC
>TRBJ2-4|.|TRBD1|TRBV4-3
CASSQDRQGSKNIQYF
TGCGCCAGCAGCCAAGACCGACAGGGCTCCAAAAACATTCAGTACTTC
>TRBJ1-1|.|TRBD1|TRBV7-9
CASSRQGVNTEAFF
TGTGCCAGCAGCCGACAGGGGGTGAACACTGAAGCTTTCTTT
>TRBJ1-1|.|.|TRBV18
CASSPITGRSTEAFF
TGTGCCAGCTCACCTATAACAGGGCGGAGCACTGAAGCTTTCTTT
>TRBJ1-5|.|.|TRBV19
CASSIEAGAHQPQHF
TGTGCCAGTAGTATAGAGGCGGGGGCCCATCAGCCCCAGCATTTT
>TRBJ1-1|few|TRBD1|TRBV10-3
CAISARGGTEDFF
TGTGCCATCAGTGCCCGGGGGGGGACAGAGGATTTCTTT
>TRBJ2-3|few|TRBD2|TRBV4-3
CASSQDLAGGPDTQYF
TGCGCCAGCAGCCAAGACCTAGCGGGGGGGCCAGATACGCAGTATTTT
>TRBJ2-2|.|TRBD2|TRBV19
CASRRGTSGTGELFF
TGTGCCAGTAGGAGGGGGACTAGCGGGACCGGGGAGCTGTTTTTT
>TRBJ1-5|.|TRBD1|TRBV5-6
CASSLGQGLQPQHF
TGTGCCAGCAGCTTGGGACAGGGCCTCCAGCCCCAGCATTTT
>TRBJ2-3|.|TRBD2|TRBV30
CAWSLPGPREGPDTQYF
TGTGCCTGGAGTTTACCGGGACCCCGGGAGGGCCCAGATACGCAGTATTTT
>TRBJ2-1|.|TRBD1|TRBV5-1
CASSSTGTGSTNEQFF
TGCGCCAGCAGCTCGACAGGGACAGGGTCAACAAATGAGCAGTTCTTC
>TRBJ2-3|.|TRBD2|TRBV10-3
CAISESTSGEVDTQYF
TGTGCCATCAGTGAGTCGACTAGCGGGGAGGTAGATACGCAGTATTTT
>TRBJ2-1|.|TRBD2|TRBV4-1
CASSQSLAGGHNEQFF
TGCGCCAGCAGCCAATCTCTAGCGGGGGGGCATAATGAGCAGTTCTTC
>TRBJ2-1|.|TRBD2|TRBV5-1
CASSIRTSGDPSEQFF
TGCGCCAGCAGCATCCGGACTAGCGGGGATCCGAGTGAGCAGTTCTTC
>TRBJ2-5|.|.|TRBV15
CATSRDGSETQYF
TGTGCCACCAGCAGAGATGGCTCAGAGACCCAGTACTTC